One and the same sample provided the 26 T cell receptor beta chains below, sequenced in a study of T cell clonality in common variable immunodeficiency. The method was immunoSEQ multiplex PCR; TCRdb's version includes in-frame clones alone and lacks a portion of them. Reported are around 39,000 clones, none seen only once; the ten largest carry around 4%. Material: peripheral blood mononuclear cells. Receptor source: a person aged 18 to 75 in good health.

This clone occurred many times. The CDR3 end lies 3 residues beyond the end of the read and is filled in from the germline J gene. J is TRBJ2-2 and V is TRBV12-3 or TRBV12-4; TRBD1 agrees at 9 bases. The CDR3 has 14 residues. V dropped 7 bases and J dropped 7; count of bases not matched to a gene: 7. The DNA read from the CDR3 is TGTGCCAGCACAACAGGGGGCGTCAGCGGGGAG. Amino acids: CASTTGGVSGE. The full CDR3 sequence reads CASTTGGVSGELFF.

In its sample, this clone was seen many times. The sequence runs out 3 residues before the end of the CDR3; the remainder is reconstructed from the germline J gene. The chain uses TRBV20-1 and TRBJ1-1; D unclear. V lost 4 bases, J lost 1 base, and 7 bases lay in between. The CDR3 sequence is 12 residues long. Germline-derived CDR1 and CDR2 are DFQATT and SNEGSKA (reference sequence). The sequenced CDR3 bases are TGCAGTGCTATTCCGGGGAACACTGAA. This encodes CSAIPGNTE. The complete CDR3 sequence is CSAIPGNTEAFF.

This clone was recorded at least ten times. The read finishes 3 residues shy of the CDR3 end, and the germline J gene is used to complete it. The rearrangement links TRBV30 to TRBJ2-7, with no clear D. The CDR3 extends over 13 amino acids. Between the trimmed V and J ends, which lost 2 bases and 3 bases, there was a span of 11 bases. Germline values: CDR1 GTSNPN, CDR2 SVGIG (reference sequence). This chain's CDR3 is CAWSLGLNYEQYF. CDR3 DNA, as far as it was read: TGTGCCTGGAGTCTAGGATTAAACTACGAG.

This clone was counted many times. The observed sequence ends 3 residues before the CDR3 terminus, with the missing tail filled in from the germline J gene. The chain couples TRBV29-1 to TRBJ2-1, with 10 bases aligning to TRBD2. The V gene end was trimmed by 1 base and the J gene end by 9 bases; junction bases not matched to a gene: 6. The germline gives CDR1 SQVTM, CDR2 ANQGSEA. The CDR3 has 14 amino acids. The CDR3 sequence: CSVEGLAGVPEQFF. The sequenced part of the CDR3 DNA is TGCAGCGTTGAAGGTCTAGCGGGAGTCCCTGAG.

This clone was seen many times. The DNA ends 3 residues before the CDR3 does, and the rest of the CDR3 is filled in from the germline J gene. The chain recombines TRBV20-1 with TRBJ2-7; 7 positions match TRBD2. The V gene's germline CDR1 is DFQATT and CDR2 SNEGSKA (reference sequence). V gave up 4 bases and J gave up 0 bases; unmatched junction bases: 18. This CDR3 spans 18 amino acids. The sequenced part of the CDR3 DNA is TGCAGTGCTAAACTACCTACTTTACTAGCGAAGAGCTCCTACGAG. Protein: CSAKLPTLLAKSSYE. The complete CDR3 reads CSAKLPTLLAKSSYEQYF.

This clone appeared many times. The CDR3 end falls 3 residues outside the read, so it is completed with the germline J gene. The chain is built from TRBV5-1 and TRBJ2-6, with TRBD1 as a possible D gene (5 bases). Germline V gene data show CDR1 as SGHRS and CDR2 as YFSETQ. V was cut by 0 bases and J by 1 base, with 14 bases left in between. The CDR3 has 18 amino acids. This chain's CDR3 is CASSLATGALSGANVLTF. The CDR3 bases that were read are TGCGCCAGCAGCTTGGCCACAGGTGCCCTTTCTGGGGCCAACGTC.

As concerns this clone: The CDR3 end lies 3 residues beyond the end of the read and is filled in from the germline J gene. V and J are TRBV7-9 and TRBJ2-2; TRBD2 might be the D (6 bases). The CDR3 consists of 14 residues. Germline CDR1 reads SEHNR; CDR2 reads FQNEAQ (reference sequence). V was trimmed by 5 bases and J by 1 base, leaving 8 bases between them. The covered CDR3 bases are TGTGCCAGCAGCCCGCGGGAGAACACCGGGGAG. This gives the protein CASSPRENTGE. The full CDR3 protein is CASSPRENTGELFF.

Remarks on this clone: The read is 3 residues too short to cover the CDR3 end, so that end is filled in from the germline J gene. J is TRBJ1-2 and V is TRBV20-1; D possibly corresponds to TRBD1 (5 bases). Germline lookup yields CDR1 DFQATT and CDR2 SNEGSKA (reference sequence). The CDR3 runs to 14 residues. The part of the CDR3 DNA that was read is TGCAGTGCTACTATAGCGGGGCGAGTTGAGACC. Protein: CSATIAGRVET. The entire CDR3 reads CSATIAGRVETYTF.

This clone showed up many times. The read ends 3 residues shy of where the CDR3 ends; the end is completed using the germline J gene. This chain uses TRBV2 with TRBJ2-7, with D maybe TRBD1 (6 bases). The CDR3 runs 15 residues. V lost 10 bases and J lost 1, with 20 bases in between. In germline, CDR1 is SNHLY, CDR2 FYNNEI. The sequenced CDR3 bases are TGTGCCACCACTATAGTCCGGGACATTTCCTACGAG. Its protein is CATTIVRDISYE. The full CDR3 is CATTIVRDISYEQYF.

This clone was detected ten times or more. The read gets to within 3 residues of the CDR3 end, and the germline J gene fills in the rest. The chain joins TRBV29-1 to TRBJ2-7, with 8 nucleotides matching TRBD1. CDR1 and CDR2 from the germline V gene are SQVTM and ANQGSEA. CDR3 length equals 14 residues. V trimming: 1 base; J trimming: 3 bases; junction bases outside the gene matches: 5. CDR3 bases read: TGCAGCGTTGAAGTGAGACAGGGGCTCTACGAG. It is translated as CSVEVRQGLYE. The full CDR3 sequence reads CSVEVRQGLYEQYF.

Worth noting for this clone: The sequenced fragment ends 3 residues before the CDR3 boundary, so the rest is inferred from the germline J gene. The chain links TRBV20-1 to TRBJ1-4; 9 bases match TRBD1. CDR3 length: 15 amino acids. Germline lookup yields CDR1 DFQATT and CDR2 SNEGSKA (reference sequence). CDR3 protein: CSAREPGQGNSPLFF. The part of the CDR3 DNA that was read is TGCAGTGCTAGGGAACCGGGACAGGGTAATTCACCA.

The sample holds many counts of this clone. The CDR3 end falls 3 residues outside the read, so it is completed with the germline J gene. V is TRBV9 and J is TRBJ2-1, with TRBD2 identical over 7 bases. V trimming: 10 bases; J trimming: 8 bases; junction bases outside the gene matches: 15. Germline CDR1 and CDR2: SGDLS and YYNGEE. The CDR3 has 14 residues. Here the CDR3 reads CAAGGGRSYDEQFF. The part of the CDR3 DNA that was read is TGTGCCGCGGGCGGCGGGAGATCTTACGATGAG.

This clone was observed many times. The DNA read from the CDR3 is TGCAGCGTCAAGACTAGCGGGCGCAATGAG. It specifies CSVKTSGRNE. The full-length CDR3 reads as CSVKTSGRNEQFF. The chain combines TRBV29-1 with TRBJ2-1; 10 positions match TRBD2. With the read ending 3 residues before the CDR3 end, the germline J gene is used to fill in that end. CDR3 length: 13 residues. Germline V gives CDR1 SQVTM, CDR2 ANQGSEA. Trimming took 6 bases from V and 6 from J; bases not matched to a gene: 5.

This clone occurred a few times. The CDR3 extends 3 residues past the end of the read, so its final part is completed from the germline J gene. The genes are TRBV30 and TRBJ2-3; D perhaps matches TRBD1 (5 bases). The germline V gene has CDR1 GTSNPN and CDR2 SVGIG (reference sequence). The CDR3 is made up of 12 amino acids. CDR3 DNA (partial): TGTGCCTGGAGTGGACAGAATCAGCCG. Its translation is CAWSGQNQP. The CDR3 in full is CAWSGQNQPQYF.

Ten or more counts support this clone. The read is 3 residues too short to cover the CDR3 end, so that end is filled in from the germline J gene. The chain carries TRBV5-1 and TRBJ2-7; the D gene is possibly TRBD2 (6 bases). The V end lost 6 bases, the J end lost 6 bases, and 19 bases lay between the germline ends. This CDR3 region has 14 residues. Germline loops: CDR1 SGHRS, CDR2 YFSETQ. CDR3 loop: CASNSDAGFGEQYF. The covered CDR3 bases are TGCGCCAGCAATTCCGATGCGGGATTCGGCGAG.

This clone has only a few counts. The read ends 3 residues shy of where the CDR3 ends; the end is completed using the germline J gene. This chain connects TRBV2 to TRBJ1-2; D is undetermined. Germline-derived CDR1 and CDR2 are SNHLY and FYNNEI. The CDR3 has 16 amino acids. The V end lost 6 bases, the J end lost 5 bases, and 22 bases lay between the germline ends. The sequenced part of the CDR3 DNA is TGTGCCAGCAGCCCTTTAGTAGGTGATACGACTTATGGC. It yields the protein CASSPLVGDTTYG. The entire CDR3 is CASSPLVGDTTYGYTF.

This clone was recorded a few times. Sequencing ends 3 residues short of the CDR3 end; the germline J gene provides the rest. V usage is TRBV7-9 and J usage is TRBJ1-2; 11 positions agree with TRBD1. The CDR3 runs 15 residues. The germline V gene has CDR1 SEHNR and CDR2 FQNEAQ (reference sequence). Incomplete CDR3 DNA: TGTGCCAGCAGCCTCCGGACAGGGGGCATCGATACC. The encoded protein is CASSLRTGGIDT. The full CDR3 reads CASSLRTGGIDTYTF.

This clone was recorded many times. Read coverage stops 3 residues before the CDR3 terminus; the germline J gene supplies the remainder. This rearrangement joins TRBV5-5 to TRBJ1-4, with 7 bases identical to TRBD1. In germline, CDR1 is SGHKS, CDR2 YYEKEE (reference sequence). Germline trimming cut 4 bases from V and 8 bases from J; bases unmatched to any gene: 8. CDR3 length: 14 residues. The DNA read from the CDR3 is TGTGCCAGCAGCACTGACAGGGATGGAGAAAAA. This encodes CASSTDRDGEK. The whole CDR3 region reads CASSTDRDGEKLFF.

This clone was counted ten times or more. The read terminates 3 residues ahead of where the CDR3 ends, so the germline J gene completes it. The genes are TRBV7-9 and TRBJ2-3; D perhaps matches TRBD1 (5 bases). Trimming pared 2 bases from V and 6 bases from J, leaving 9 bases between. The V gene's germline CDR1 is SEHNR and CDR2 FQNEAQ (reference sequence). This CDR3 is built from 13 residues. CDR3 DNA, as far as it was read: TGTGCCAGCAGCTTACAGGGATTCGATACG. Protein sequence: CASSLQGFDT. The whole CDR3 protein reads CASSLQGFDTQYF.

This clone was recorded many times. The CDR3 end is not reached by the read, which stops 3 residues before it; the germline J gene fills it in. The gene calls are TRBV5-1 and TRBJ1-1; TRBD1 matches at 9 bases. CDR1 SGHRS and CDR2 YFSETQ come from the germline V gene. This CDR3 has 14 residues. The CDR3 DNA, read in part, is TGCGCCAGCAGATGGGACAGGGCCGCCGAGGAA. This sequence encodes CASRWDRAAEE. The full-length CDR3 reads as CASRWDRAAEEAFF.

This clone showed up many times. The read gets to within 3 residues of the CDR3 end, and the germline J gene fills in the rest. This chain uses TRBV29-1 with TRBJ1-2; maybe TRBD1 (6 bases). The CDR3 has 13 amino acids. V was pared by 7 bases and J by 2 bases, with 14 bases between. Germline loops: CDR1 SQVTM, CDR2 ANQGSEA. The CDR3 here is CSAPAGANYGYTF. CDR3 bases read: TGCAGCGCCCCCGCAGGGGCCAACTATGGC.

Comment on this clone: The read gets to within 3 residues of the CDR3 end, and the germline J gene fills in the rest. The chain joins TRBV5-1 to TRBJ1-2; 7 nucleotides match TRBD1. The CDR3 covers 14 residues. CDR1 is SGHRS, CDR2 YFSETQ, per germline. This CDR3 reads CASRPTGPLETYTF. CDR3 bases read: TGCGCCAGCAGACCGACAGGGCCGCTAGAGACC.

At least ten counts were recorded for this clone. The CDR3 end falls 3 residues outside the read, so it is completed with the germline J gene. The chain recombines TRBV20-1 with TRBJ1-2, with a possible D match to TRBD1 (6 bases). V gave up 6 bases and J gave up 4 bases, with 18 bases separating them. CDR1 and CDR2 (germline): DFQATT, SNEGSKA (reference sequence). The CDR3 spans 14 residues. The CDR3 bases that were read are TGCAGTGCCATAGACTTACAGGGCTCCTATGGC. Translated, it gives CSAIDLQGSYG. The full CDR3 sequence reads CSAIDLQGSYGYTF.

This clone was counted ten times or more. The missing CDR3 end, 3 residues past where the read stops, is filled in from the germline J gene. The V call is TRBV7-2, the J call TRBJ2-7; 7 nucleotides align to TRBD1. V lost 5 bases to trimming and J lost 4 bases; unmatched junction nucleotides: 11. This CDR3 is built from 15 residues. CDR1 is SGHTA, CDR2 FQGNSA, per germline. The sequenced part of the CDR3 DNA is TGTGCCAGCAGCCACAGGGGAATTGATGGATACGAG. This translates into CASSHRGIDGYE. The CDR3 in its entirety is CASSHRGIDGYEQYF.

The DNA read from the CDR3 is TGTGCCAGCAGCTTAAGTCCTGGCGGGTATGAG. Translating it yields CASSLSPGGYE. The whole CDR3 sequence is CASSLSPGGYEQFF. This chain links TRBV7-2 with TRBJ2-1, with TRBD2 as a possible D gene (5 bases). The read terminates 3 residues before the CDR3 end, so the remaining end is supplied by the germline J gene. The CDR3 loop spans 14 amino acids. CDR1 SGHTA and CDR2 FQGNSA come from the germline V gene. With 2 bases removed from V and 8 bases from J, the gap between germline ends came to 13 bases.

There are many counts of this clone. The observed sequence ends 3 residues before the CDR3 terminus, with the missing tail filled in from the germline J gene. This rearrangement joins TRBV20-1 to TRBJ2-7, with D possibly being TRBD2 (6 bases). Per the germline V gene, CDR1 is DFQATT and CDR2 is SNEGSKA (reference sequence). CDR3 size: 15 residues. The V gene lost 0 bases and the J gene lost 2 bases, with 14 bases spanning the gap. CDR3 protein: CSARDVASATYEQYF. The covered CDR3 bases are TGCAGTGCTAGAGATGTGGCTAGCGCAACCTACGAG.